This is a list of T cell receptor beta chains from one sample in a study of T cells in tuberculosis. Clones were read by immunoSEQ multiplex PCR, and TCRdb kept only the in-frame ones, dropping some. The sample has tens of thousands of clones, roughly 95% seen once. Sequenced sample: PBMCs. Receptor source: a donor aged 5-35 years with latent tuberculosis or without tuberculosis infection. Both conserved end residues are part of each CDR3. The D gene is left open where the match is weak.

D gene: TRBD2
J gene: TRBJ2-3
V gene: TRBV2
CDR3 DNA: TGTGCCAGCGCGGGGGGGACTTTCGGTTCTACGCAGTATTTT
CDR3 protein: CASAGGTFGSTQYF

D gene: TRBD2
J gene: TRBJ2-5
V gene: TRBV7-2
CDR3 DNA: TGTGCCAGCAGCTTACAGCGGGGGGAACAAGAGACCCAGTACTTC
CDR3 protein: CASSLQRGEQETQYF

D gene: TRBD2
J gene: TRBJ2-1
V gene: TRBV9
CDR3 DNA: TGTGCCAGCAGCGCTAGCGGGAATTACAATGAGCAGTTCTTC
CDR3 protein: CASSASGNYNEQFF

D gene: -
J gene: TRBJ1-1
V gene: TRBV1
CDR3 DNA: TGCACCAGCAGCCAAGATGTTAACGCGGGCACTGAAGCTTTCTTT
CDR3 protein: CTSSQDVNAGTEAFF

D gene: TRBD1
J gene: TRBJ1-6
V gene: TRBV5-6
CDR3 DNA: TGTGCCAGCAGCCTCGGACAGGGGGCCGGGAATTCACCCCTCCACTTT
CDR3 protein: CASSLGQGAGNSPLHF

D gene: -
J gene: TRBJ2-3
V gene: TRBV6-5
CDR3 DNA: TGTGCCAGCAGTTTAAGTCGGGCAACTAGGGGGGATACGCAGTATTTT
CDR3 protein: CASSLSRATRGDTQYF

D gene: TRBD1
J gene: TRBJ1-2
V gene: TRBV13
CDR3 DNA: TGTGCCAGCAGCCAAGGACAGGGCGGCTATGGCTACACCTTC
CDR3 protein: CASSQGQGGYGYTF

D gene: -
J gene: TRBJ1-1
V gene: TRBV5-1
CDR3 DNA: TGCGCCAGCAGCTTGACAATTAACACTGAAGCTTTCTTT
CDR3 protein: CASSLTINTEAFF

D gene: -
J gene: TRBJ1-1
V gene: TRBV6-6
CDR3 DNA: TGTGCCAGCAGTTACTTAGAACTGAACACTGAAGCTTTCTTT
CDR3 protein: CASSYLELNTEAFF

D gene: TRBD1
J gene: TRBJ1-1
V gene: TRBV19
CDR3 DNA: TGTGCCACCAACAACAGGGGAACCACTGAAGCTTTCTTT
CDR3 protein: CATNNRGTTEAFF

D gene: -
J gene: TRBJ2-3
V gene: TRBV19
CDR3 DNA: TGTGCCAGTAGTATAGATCAATCAGATACGCAGTATTTT
CDR3 protein: CASSIDQSDTQYF